Listed below are T cell receptor beta chains from one sample, sequenced in a study of cytomegalovirus exposure and HLA in healthy donors. Produced via immunoSEQ multiplex PCR; TCRdb's table is partial and in-frame only. The sample holds about 140,000 clones, around 84% seen once. The sequencing sample was made of PBMCs. These receptors all stem from a man between 50 and 59 years old in good health and CMV-seronegative. Each CDR3 is given with its conserved first and last residue. The order of the fields is D gene, J gene, clone size, V gene, CDR3 DNA, CDR3 protein. A D gene is named only where the DNA matches it firmly. A row's size may be missing; if present it is once, few, many or a size class.

>NA|TRBJ1-2|NA|TRBV5-4
TGTGCCAGCAGCTTGGCCGTTAGCGACTATGGCTACACCTTC
CASSLAVSDYGYTF
>TRBD1|TRBJ2-1|few|TRBV2
TGTGCCAGCACCGACCTGGACCCAGGGGGGCAGTTCTTC
CASTDLDPGGQFF
>NA|TRBJ1-4|NA|TRBV5-1
TGCGCCAGCAGGACCGGGTTAAGCACCACTAATGAAAAACTGTTTTTT
CASRTGLSTTNEKLFF
>NA|TRBJ2-2|NA|TRBV5-1
TGCGCCAGCAGCTTGGCGACGGGGGGCGCAACCGGGGAGCTGTTTTTT
CASSLATGGATGELFF
>NA|TRBJ2-3|NA|TRBV4-1
TGCGCCAGCAGCCAAGATCACGGGGTTGGGGCAGATACGCAGTATTTT
CASSQDHGVGADTQYF
>NA|TRBJ2-2|NA|TRBV19
TGTGCCAGTAGTATGGCCGGGGGAACCGGGGAGCTGTTTTTT
CASSMAGGTGELFF
>TRBD2|TRBJ2-3|NA|TRBV29-1
TGCAGTGAGCGACCGGGAGGGAGCACAGATACGCAGTATTTT
CSERPGGSTDTQYF
>NA|TRBJ2-7|NA|TRBV6-5
TGTGCCAGCACGGGGGGGACAGAGATCTACGAGCAGTACTTC
CASTGGTEIYEQYF
>TRBD1|TRBJ2-7|NA|TRBV2
TGTGCCAGCAGCGCCCCGACAGGGCTTGCCTACGAGCAGTACTTC
CASSAPTGLAYEQYF
>NA|TRBJ1-1|NA|TRBV5-4
TGTGCCAGCAGCCCCCGGGAATCTCATGAAGCTTTCTTT
CASSPRESHEAFF
>NA|TRBJ2-5|NA|TRBV5-1
TGCGCCAGCAGCTTGGCCCTGGCCCAAGAGACCCAGTACTTC
CASSLALAQETQYF
>NA|TRBJ1-1|NA|TRBV18
TGTGCCAGCTCACCACAGGGGTTAGGCACTGAAGCTTTCTTT
CASSPQGLGTEAFF
>TRBD1|TRBJ2-6|NA|TRBV30
TGTGCCTGGAGCCCGACAGGGGCCTGGGGGGCCAACGTCCTGACTTTC
CAWSPTGAWGANVLTF
>TRBD1|TRBJ2-2|NA|TRBV11-2
TGTGCCAGCAGTAACAGGGGGACCGGGGAGCTGTTTTTT
CASSNRGTGELFF
>NA|TRBJ1-1|NA|TRBV6-5
TGTGCCAGCAGTTCGACAGGTGAAGCTTTCTTT
CASSSTGEAFF
>NA|TRBJ2-4|NA|TRBV19
TGTGCCAGTAGTATCAGCGGTATAGCCAAAAACATTCAGTACTTC
CASSISGIAKNIQYF
>TRBD1|TRBJ2-7|NA|TRBV13
TGTGCCAGCAGCCTGTGGGACAGAACCTACGAGCAGTACTTC
CASSLWDRTYEQYF
>NA|TRBJ1-4|NA|TRBV9
TGTGCCAGCAGCGTAGCTTCCGGGTCAGGGGTTGTAGGCGAAAAACTGTTTTTT
CASSVASGSGVVGEKLFF
>TRBD1|TRBJ1-2|NA|TRBV19
TGTGCCAGTAGTACTCCGGGACAGGCTTATGGCTACACCTTC
CASSTPGQAYGYTF
>NA|TRBJ2-7|NA|TRBV14
TGTGCCAGCAGCCGGGCAGGCTACGAGCAGTACTTC
CASSRAGYEQYF
>NA|TRBJ1-1|NA|TRBV10-2
TGCGCCTGCAACGAACAGGGAGCCGTTGAAGCTTTCTTT
CACNEQGAVEAFF
>NA|TRBJ1-5|NA|TRBV16
TGTGCCAGCAGCCAATATGGGCAGGGGAATCAGCCCCAGCATTTT
CASSQYGQGNQPQHF
>NA|TRBJ1-1|NA|TRBV5-1
TGCGCCAGCAGCCCGGGAATTACGAACACTGAAGCTTTCTTT
CASSPGITNTEAFF
>NA|TRBJ2-7|NA|TRBV25-1
TGTGCCAGCAGTGATGTCCTCCTCTACGAGCAGTACTTC
CASSDVLLYEQYF
>NA|TRBJ1-2|few|TRBV19
TGTGCCAGTAGTTCACAACAGGGTTTGAATGGCTACACCTTC
CASSSQQGLNGYTF
>TRBD2|TRBJ2-1|NA|TRBV29-1
TGCAGCGTTGAATCGGGCGGGAGTGCGTACAATGAGCAGTTCTTC
CSVESGGSAYNEQFF
>NA|TRBJ2-3|few|TRBV5-4
TGTGCCAGCAGCTTCGGGACAGATACGCAGTATTTT
CASSFGTDTQYF
>NA|TRBJ2-2|NA|TRBV4-2
TGTGCCAGCAGCCAAGTAACCGGTACGAACACCGGGGAGCTGTTTTTT
CASSQVTGTNTGELFF
>TRBD1|TRBJ1-3|once|TRBV19
TGTGCCAGTAGTGGGGACAGGTGGGGAGCCTCTGGAAACACCATATATTTT
CASSGDRWGASGNTIYF
>NA|TRBJ2-7|NA|TRBV12-5
TGTGCTAGTGGTCTATTCGACAGCTACGAGCAGTACTTC
CASGLFDSYEQYF
>NA|TRBJ2-5|few|TRBV27
TGTGCCAGCAGTAAGGGGTACAGACAAGAGACCCAGTACTTC
CASSKGYRQETQYF
>TRBD2|TRBJ2-3|once|TRBV7-2
TGTGCCAGCAGCTTAGGGGCGGGAGGCCGGGGGGGAACAGATACGCAGTATTTT
CASSLGAGGRGGTDTQYF
>NA|TRBJ2-7|NA|TRBV5-1
TGCGCCAGCAGCTTGGAGGTCAGCGCTCCCTACGAGCAGTACTTC
CASSLEVSAPYEQYF
>TRBD2|TRBJ2-5|NA|TRBV7-9
TGTGCCAGCAGCTTAGGAACTAGCGGGGTAGAGACCCAGTACTTC
CASSLGTSGVETQYF
>NA|TRBJ1-1|NA|TRBV19
TGTGCCAGTAGTATAAGAACAAGTCACACTGAAGCTTTCTTT
CASSIRTSHTEAFF
>TRBD2|TRBJ2-5|NA|TRBV27
TGTGCCAGCAGTAAAAACCTAGCGGGAGGTCAGGGAGAGACCCAGTACTTC
CASSKNLAGGQGETQYF
>NA|TRBJ2-1|once|TRBV4-1
TGCGCCAGCCAACTGAGCTCCTACAATGAGCAGTTCTTC
CASQLSSYNEQFF
>NA|TRBJ1-1|NA|TRBV7-9
TGTGCCAGCAGCTTAGAGGAGTCGGGGAAAGCTTTCTTT
CASSLEESGKAFF
>TRBD2|TRBJ2-5|once|TRBV18
TGTGCCAGCTCACCACGTAGGACTAGCGTAGGCCAAGAGACCCAGTACTTC
CASSPRRTSVGQETQYF
>NA|TRBJ1-3|NA|TRBV9
TGTGCCAGCAGCGTAGAGGTGGGGGCGACGGGAAACACCATATATTTT
CASSVEVGATGNTIYF